A selection of T cell receptor beta chains follows, all from one sample in a study of shared clonotypes between healthy human individuals. Sequenced by immunoSEQ multiplex PCR; TCRdb stores in-frame clones only, minus some. The top ten hold less than 0.3% of the sample, which has roughly 810,000 clones, just over 95% seen once. Sequenced sample: naive CD8+ T cells sorted from blood. These receptors were obtained from a man younger than 40 in good health. The CDR3 runs from the conserved cysteine through the conserved F or W. D genes are given only for firm matches. Clone size appears in some rows only: once, few, many, or a class for an expanded clone.

d_call j_call v_call clone_size cdr3_aa cdr3_nt
TRBD1 TRBJ2-7 TRBV19 NA CASSHRDSRGYEQYF TGTGCCAGTAGCCACCGGGACAGCCGCGGGTACGAGCAGTACTTC
NA TRBJ2-7 TRBV11-2 NA CASSTNYEQYF TGTGCCAGCAGTACAAACTACGAGCAGTACTTC
NA TRBJ2-7 TRBV29-1 NA CSVGRWDSHYEQYF TGCAGCGTAGGGCGTTGGGACTCCCACTACGAGCAGTACTTC
NA TRBJ2-2 TRBV29-1 once CSVVGIGNTGELFF TGCAGCGTTGTTGGGATAGGAAACACCGGGGAGCTGTTTTTT
TRBD1 TRBJ1-2 TRBV7-2 NA CARRDRDNPYGYTF TGTGCCCGCCGGGACAGGGACAACCCCTATGGCTACACCTTC
TRBD1 TRBJ2-2 TRBV4-1 NA CASSQDRGLHTGELFF TGCGCCAGCAGCCAAGACAGGGGGCTTCACACCGGGGAGCTGTTTTTT
TRBD1 TRBJ2-7 TRBV27 NA CASSFSRQGYEQYF TGTGCCAGCAGTTTTTCGAGACAGGGCTACGAGCAGTACTTC
NA TRBJ2-1 TRBV6-4 NA CASSDSTGAYNEQFF TGTGCCAGCAGTGACTCTACGGGAGCCTACAATGAGCAGTTCTTC
NA TRBJ2-1 TRBV5-1 NA CASGAGSYNEQFF TGCGCCAGCGGAGCGGGCTCCTACAATGAGCAGTTCTTC
TRBD1 TRBJ2-7 TRBV11-2 NA CASSRQGYEQYF TGTGCCAGCAGCCGACAGGGGTACGAGCAGTACTTC
TRBD1 TRBJ2-7 TRBV27 few CASSFRAPGTDSYEQYF TGTGCCAGCAGTTTTAGGGCCCCCGGGACAGATTCCTACGAGCAGTACTTC
TRBD2 TRBJ2-7 TRBV4-2 NA CASSQEGAGGPYEQYF TGTGCCAGCAGCCAAGAGGGAGCGGGAGGCCCCTACGAGCAGTACTTC
TRBD1 TRBJ2-7 TRBV2 NA CASRDPGQTYEQYF TGTGCCAGCAGGGACCCGGGACAGACCTACGAGCAGTACTTC
TRBD2 TRBJ2-1 TRBV29-1 NA CSVEGLVVNEQFF TGCAGCGTTGAGGGACTAGTAGTCAATGAGCAGTTCTTC
NA TRBJ1-2 TRBV10-2 NA CASSEGGANYGYTF TGCGCCAGCAGTGAGGGGGGCGCCAACTATGGCTACACCTTC
TRBD2 TRBJ2-1 TRBV4-2 NA CASRPTGTSGANEQFF TGTGCCAGCAGGCCCACTGGGACTAGCGGGGCAAATGAGCAGTTCTTC
NA TRBJ2-1 TRBV7-8 NA CANQPPLEYNEQFF TGTGCCAACCAACCCCCGCTAGAGTACAATGAGCAGTTCTTC
NA TRBJ2-7 TRBV10-2 NA CASSEGVEQYF TGCGCCAGCAGTGAGGGAGTTGAGCAGTACTTC
NA TRBJ1-2 TRBV29-1 NA CSVMTTNYGYTF TGCAGCGTTATGACAACTAACTATGGCTACACCTTC
NA TRBJ1-1 TRBV2 NA CASRDYTEAFF TGTGCCAGCAGAGACTACACTGAAGCTTTCTTT
NA TRBJ2-2 TRBV11-3 NA CASSLINTGELFF TGTGCCAGCAGCTTAATAAACACCGGGGAGCTGTTTTTT
TRBD2 TRBJ2-2 TRBV7-8 NA CASSLPGLAGGLNTGELFF TGTGCCAGCAGCTTACCAGGACTAGCGGGAGGGTTGAACACCGGGGAGCTGTTTTTT
NA TRBJ2-2 TRBV4-3 NA CASSQYSLSDTGELFF TGCGCCAGCAGCCAGTACAGCCTATCGGACACCGGGGAGCTGTTTTTT
NA TRBJ1-5 TRBV7-8 NA CASSWGNQPQHF TGTGCCAGCAGCTGGGGGAATCAGCCCCAGCATTTT
NA TRBJ2-7 TRBV4-1 NA CASSHHNSYEQYF TGCGCCAGCAGCCATCATAACAGCTACGAGCAGTACTTC
TRBD2 TRBJ2-1 TRBV5-6 few CASSLAGMGHGDEQFF TGTGCCAGCAGCCTAGCGGGAATGGGTCACGGCGATGAGCAGTTCTTC
NA TRBJ1-5 TRBV6-6 NA CASRGFSNQPQHF TGTGCCAGCCGGGGGTTTTCCAATCAGCCCCAGCATTTT
NA TRBJ2-3 TRBV5-1 NA CASSLMPSSTDTQYF TGCGCCAGCAGCTTGATGCCGTCTAGCACAGATACGCAGTATTTT
NA TRBJ1-1 TRBV27 NA CASRGLTNTEAFF TGTGCCAGCAGGGGACTCACGAACACTGAAGCTTTCTTT
NA TRBJ1-1 TRBV27 NA CASSFTLNTEAFF TGTGCCAGCAGTTTCACACTGAACACTGAAGCTTTCTTT
TRBD1 TRBJ1-3 TRBV11-2 NA CASSLRQGGPNTIYF TGTGCCAGCAGCTTGCGACAGGGAGGCCCGAACACCATATATTTT
NA TRBJ2-1 TRBV5-6 NA CASSLGNTYNEQFF TGTGCCAGCAGCTTAGGTAACACTTACAATGAGCAGTTCTTC
NA TRBJ2-7 TRBV27 NA CASSASPYEQYF TGTGCCAGCAGTGCGAGTCCCTACGAGCAGTACTTC
NA TRBJ1-2 TRBV29-1 NA CSVVEGHGYTF TGCAGCGTTGTAGAGGGCCATGGCTACACCTTC
TRBD2 TRBJ2-1 TRBV18 NA CASSGGPPYNEQFF TGTGCCAGCTCGGGAGGGCCCCCCTACAATGAGCAGTTCTTC
NA TRBJ1-3 TRBV7-9 NA CASRGPGNTIYF TGTGCCAGCAGAGGCCCTGGAAACACCATATATTTT
NA TRBJ1-5 TRBV5-6 NA CASSSGSNQPQHF TGTGCCAGCAGCTCGGGGAGCAATCAGCCCCAGCATTTT
TRBD1 TRBJ1-2 TRBV10-3 NA CASQGQGFGYTF TGTGCCTCCCAGGGACAGGGGTTTGGCTACACCTTC
NA TRBJ2-7 TRBV2 NA CASSEAEEQYF TGTGCCAGCAGTGAAGCAGAAGAGCAGTACTTC
NA TRBJ2-3 TRBV11-2 NA CASSLGQSTRTPSTDTQYF TGTGCCAGCAGCTTAGGTCAAAGTACAAGAACACCTAGCACAGATACGCAGTATTTT
NA TRBJ2-7 TRBV5-5 NA CASRLNSYEQYF TGTGCCAGCAGATTAAACAGCTACGAGCAGTACTTC
TRBD2 TRBJ2-7 TRBV9 NA CASSVSSGSFYEQYF TGTGCCAGCAGCGTCTCTAGCGGGAGCTTCTACGAGCAGTACTTC
NA TRBJ2-7 TRBV27 NA CASSLSWGAGYEQYF TGTGCCAGCAGTTTATCGTGGGGGGCTGGCTACGAGCAGTACTTC
TRBD2 TRBJ2-1 TRBV7-9 NA CASSPPTSGSNEQFF TGTGCCAGCAGCCCCCCGACTAGCGGGAGTAATGAGCAGTTCTTC
NA TRBJ2-5 TRBV6-6 NA CASNTLGTIQETQYF TGTGCCAGCAACACACTCGGGACCATACAAGAGACCCAGTACTTC
NA TRBJ2-3 TRBV28 NA CASSQERGTPYTDTQYF TGTGCCAGCAGCCAGGAAAGGGGGACACCTTACACAGATACGCAGTATTTT